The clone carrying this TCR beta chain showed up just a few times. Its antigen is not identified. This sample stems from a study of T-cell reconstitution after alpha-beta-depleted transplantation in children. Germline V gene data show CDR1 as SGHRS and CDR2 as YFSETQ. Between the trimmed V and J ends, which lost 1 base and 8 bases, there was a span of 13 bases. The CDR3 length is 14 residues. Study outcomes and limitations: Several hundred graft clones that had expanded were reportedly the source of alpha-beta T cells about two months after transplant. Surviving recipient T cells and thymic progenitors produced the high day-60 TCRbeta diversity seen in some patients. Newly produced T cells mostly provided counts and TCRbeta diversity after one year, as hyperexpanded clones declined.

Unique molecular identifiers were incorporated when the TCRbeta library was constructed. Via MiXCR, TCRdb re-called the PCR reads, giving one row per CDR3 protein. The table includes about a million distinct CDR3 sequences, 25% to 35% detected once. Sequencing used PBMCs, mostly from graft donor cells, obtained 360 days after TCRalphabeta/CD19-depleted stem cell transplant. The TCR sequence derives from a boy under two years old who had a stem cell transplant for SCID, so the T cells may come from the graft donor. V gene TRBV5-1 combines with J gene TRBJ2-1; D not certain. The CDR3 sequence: CASSLSQATDEQFF. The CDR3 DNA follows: TGCGCCAGCAGCTTGAGTCAAGCGACCGATGAGCAGTTCTTC. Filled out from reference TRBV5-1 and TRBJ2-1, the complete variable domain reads KAGVTQTPRYLIKTRGQQVTLSCSPISGHRSVSWYQQTPGQGLQFLFEYFSETQRNKGNFPGRFSGRQFSNSRSEMNVSTLELGDSALYLCASSLSQATDEQFFGPGTRLTVL.